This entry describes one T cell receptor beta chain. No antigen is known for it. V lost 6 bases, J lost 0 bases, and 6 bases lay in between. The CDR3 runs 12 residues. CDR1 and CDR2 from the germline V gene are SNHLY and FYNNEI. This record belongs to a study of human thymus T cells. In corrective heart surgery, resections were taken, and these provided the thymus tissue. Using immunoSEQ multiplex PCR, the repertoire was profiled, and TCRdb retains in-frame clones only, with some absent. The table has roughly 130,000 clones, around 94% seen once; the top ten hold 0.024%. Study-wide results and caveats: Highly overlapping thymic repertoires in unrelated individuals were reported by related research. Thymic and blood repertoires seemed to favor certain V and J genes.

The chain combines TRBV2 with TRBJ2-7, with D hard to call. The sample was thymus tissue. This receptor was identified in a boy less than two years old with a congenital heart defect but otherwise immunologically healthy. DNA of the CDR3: TGTGCCAGCAGCCGAAGCTCCTACGAGCAGTACTTC. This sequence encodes CASSRSSYEQYF.